Shown below are 18 T cell receptor beta chains from a single sample sequenced in a study of a mutant IDH1 vaccine in newly diagnosed glioma. This table comes from immunoSEQ multiplex PCR, and its TCRdb copy is limited to in-frame clones, with some not included. The table shows over 50,000 clones, with 90% occurring only once. Time point meaning: week 5, during vaccination. A 20-mer mutant IDH1 peptide at 300 ug was injected subcutaneously with topical imiquimod. No antigen is known for these receptors. Sequencing was performed on PBMCs, taken from a glioma patient whose treatment included an IDH1 peptide vaccine. These receptor sequences come from a woman aged 40-49 years with glioma.

The chain carries TRBV18 and TRBJ2-6; 7 bases line up with TRBD2. CDR3 size: 18 residues. Germline values: CDR1 KGHSH, CDR2 LQKENI. J gave up 0 bases and V 3 bases, and 8 bases lay outside the gene matches. The CDR3 region has the DNA TGTGCCAGCTCACCTTCCGGGGGGTTCTTCTCTGGGGCCAACGTCCTGACTTTC. Translated: CASSPSGGFFSGANVLTF.

This rearrangement joins TRBV7-8 to TRBJ2-5; 7 nucleotides match TRBD1. The CDR3 length is 16 residues. J was trimmed by 4 bases and V by 3 bases; bases with no gene match: 11. CDR1 SGHVS and CDR2 FQNEAQ come from the germline V gene. CDR3 bases: TGTGCCAGCAGCTTGTTGGACGACAGGGCCTTAGAGACCCAGTACTTC. Translated: CASSLLDDRALETQYF. Variable domain in full (rest from reference TRBV7-8 and TRBJ2-5): GAGVSQSPRYKVAKRGQDVALRCDPISGHVSLFWYQQALGQGPEFLTYFQNEAQLDKSGLPSDRFFAERPEGSVSTLKIQRTQQEDSAVYLCASSLLDDRALETQYFGPGTRLLVL.

The chain combines TRBV6-5 with TRBJ2-1; 8 bases match TRBD1. J was trimmed by 3 bases and V by 6 bases; bases with no gene match: 7. There are 15 residues in the CDR3. CDR1 is MNHEY, CDR2 SVGAGI, per germline. The CDR3 nucleotides are TGTGCCAGCAGGCATGACAGGGGAGACTACAATGAGCAGTTCTTC. This codes for CASRHDRGDYNEQFF.

The chain has TRBV2 and TRBJ1-5; maybe TRBD1 (6 bases). Germline lookup yields CDR1 SNHLY and CDR2 FYNNEI. This CDR3 has 15 amino acids. Trimming cost V 7 bases and J 4 bases, with 17 bases left between them. Here the CDR3 reads CASNDGTGRNQPQHF. DNA of the CDR3: TGTGCCAGCAACGATGGCACAGGGAGGAATCAGCCCCAGCATTTT.

The rearrangement links TRBV7-9 to TRBJ1-6; D is undetermined. The CDR3 covers 14 residues. Per germline, CDR1 SEHNR and CDR2 FQNEAQ (reference sequence). Trimming took off 4 bases at V and 1 base at J, with 5 bases between the two ends. This CDR3 is CASSSTSYNSPLHF. The CDR3 DNA is TGTGCCAGCAGCTCGACGTCCTATAATTCACCCCTCCACTTT. Full variable domain (rest looked up from reference TRBV7-9 and TRBJ1-6): DTGVSQNPRHKITKRGQNVTFRCDPISEHNRLYWYRQTLGQGPEFLTYFQNEAQLEKSRLLSDRFSAERPKGSFSTLEIQRTEQGDSAMYLCASSSTSYNSPLHFGNGTRLTVT.

J is TRBJ2-7 and V is TRBV20-1, with 8 bases fitting TRBD1. CDR3 size: 11 residues. Germline assignment: CDR1 DFQATT and CDR2 SNEGSKA (reference sequence). The V gene end was trimmed by 5 bases and the J gene end by 6 bases; junction bases not matched to a gene: 3. The DNA for the CDR3 is TGCAGTGCTCCCGACAGGGGCGAGCAGTACTTC. This gives the protein CSAPDRGEQYF.

CDR3 bases: TGTGCCAGCAGTTACTTCCTGGGACAGGCGAACAATGAGCAGTTCTTC. Translation: CASSYFLGQANNEQFF. The chain uses TRBV6-5 and TRBJ2-1; 8 bases are shared with TRBD1. Germline-derived CDR1 and CDR2 are MNHEY and SVGAGI. V gave up 1 base and J gave up 5 bases; unmatched junction bases: 7. The CDR3 covers 16 residues.

The rearrangement uses TRBV29-1 and TRBJ1-6; TRBD1 aligns across 7 bases. The germline gives CDR1 SQVTM, CDR2 ANQGSEA. This CDR3 contains 13 residues. The J segment lost 3 bases and the V segment lost 7 bases, leaving 3 bases of the junction unmatched. CDR3 in amino acids: CSAGTDYNSPLHF. CDR3 nucleotides: TGCAGCGCCGGGACAGACTATAATTCACCCCTCCACTTT.

The V and J genes are TRBV27 and TRBJ2-2, with 9 bases fitting TRBD1. Germline lookup yields CDR1 MNHEY and CDR2 SMNVEV (reference sequence). The CDR3 has 17 residues. Losses at the gene ends were 7 bases for V and 6 bases for J; bases not matched to a gene: 15. In DNA form, the CDR3 reads TGTGCCAGCACCACTTGGGGGGACAGGGATGTAGCCGGGGAGCTGTTTTTT. Translation: CASTTWGDRDVAGELFF.

Comments on this clone: This specimen includes other DNA sequences encoding the same CDR3. This chain links TRBV5-1 with TRBJ1-5, with D unclear. The CDR3 covers 14 residues. Per germline, CDR1 SGHRS and CDR2 YFSETQ. V was trimmed by 0 bases and J by 3 bases, leaving 7 bases between them. CDR3 sequence: CASSLGGDNQPQHF. The CDR3 nucleotides read TGCGCCAGCAGCTTGGGAGGAGACAATCAGCCCCAGCATTTT.

The chain is built from TRBV4-1 and TRBJ2-7, with 10 bases aligning to TRBD2. CDR1 MGHRA and CDR2 YSYEKL come from the germline V gene. The CDR3 is 18 amino acids. V lost 3 bases and J lost 2; bases outside the gene matches: 13. CDR3 sequence (DNA): TGCGCCAGCAGCCAGGCCGTAGCGGGGGGCTCCCAGGCCTACGAGCAGTACTTC. Its translation: CASSQAVAGGSQAYEQYF.

CDR3 sequence (DNA): TGTGCCTGGAGTGGGGGACTAGCGGGAGAAGCTGAGCAGTTCTTC. As protein: CAWSGGLAGEAEQFF. V and J are TRBV30 and TRBJ2-1, with 14 bases that match TRBD2. The CDR3 loop spans 15 amino acids. Germline CDR1 is GTSNPN and CDR2 is SVGIG (reference sequence). The V gene end was trimmed by 1 base and the J gene end by 9 bases; junction bases not matched to a gene: 5.

The chain is built from TRBV9 and TRBJ2-3; the match to TRBD2 covers 8 bases. The V and J ends lost 2 bases and 5 bases, in that order; junction bases with no gene match: 4. The CDR3 is 14 amino acids. Germline loops: CDR1 SGDLS, CDR2 YYNGEE. CDR3 DNA: TGTGCCAGCAGCGTTAGCGGGAAATTAGATACGCAGTATTTT. It codes for CASSVSGKLDTQYF. The full variable domain, in which reference TRBV9 and TRBJ2-3 provide the parts outside the CDR3, is DSGVTQTPKHLITATGQRVTLRCSPRSGDLSVYWYQQSLDQGLQFLIQYYNGEERAKGNILERFSAQQFPDLHSELNLSSLELGDSALYFCASSVSGKLDTQYFGPGTRLTVL.

The chain recombines TRBV5-8 with TRBJ2-1; D is uncertain. This CDR3 has 13 residues. With 4 bases removed from V and 8 bases from J, the gap between germline ends came to 13 bases. Per germline, CDR1 SGHTS and CDR2 YDEGEE. CDR3 region: CASSLWSAHEQFF. CDR3 in DNA: TGTGCCAGCAGCCTTTGGAGTGCCCATGAGCAGTTCTTC.

This CDR3 is CASSYRGGLAFF. Written as DNA, the CDR3 is TGTGCCAGCAGTTATCGGGGGGGCCTGGCTTTCTTT. The chain couples TRBV6-5 to TRBJ1-1, with D tentatively TRBD1 (6 bases). V was shortened by 3 bases and J by 11 bases, with 13 bases between the two germline ends. Germline CDR1 reads MNHEY; CDR2 reads SVGAGI. The CDR3 is made up of 12 amino acids.

The chain recombines TRBV6-1 with TRBJ1-5, with D perhaps TRBD1 (5 bases). CDR3 length equals 16 residues. Trimming stripped 3 bases from V and 0 bases from J, with 12 bases between. The V gene's germline CDR1 is MNHNS and CDR2 SASEGT. Here the CDR3 DNA reads TGTGCCAGCAGTGACGAGGGACGGAATAGCAATCAGCCCCAGCATTTT. Its translation is CASSDEGRNSNQPQHF.

The chain has TRBV18 and TRBJ1-1; 7 bases are shared with TRBD1. Germline loops: CDR1 KGHSH, CDR2 LQKENI. The CDR3 covers 16 residues. J lost 2 bases, V lost 5 bases, and 11 bases had no gene match. CDR3 sequence (DNA): TGTGCCAGCTCAGTAACCGCCGGGACAGCAAACACTGAAGCTTTCTTT. As protein: CASSVTAGTANTEAFF.

J is TRBJ2-6 and V is TRBV5-5; no definite D call. Deletions cut 4 bases from V and 2 bases from J, with 10 bases between. Germline loops: CDR1 SGHKS, CDR2 YYEKEE (reference sequence). The CDR3 covers 15 residues. The CDR3 reads CASSTGPPGANVLTF. The CDR3 DNA follows: TGTGCCAGCAGCACTGGCCCGCCTGGGGCCAACGTCCTGACTTTC.